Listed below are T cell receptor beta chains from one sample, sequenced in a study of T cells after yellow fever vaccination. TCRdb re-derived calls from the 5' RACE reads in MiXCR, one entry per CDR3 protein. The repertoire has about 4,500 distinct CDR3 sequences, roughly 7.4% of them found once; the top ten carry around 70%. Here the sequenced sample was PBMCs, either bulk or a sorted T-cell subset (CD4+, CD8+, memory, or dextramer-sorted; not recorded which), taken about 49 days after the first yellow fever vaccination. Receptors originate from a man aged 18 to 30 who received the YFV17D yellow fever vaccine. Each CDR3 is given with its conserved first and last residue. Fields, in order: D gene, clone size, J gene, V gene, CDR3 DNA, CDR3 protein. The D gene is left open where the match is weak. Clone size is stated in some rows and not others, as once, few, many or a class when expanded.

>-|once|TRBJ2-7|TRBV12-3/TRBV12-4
TGTGCCAACAGCTTATGTACACCCTACGAGCAGTACTTC
CANSLCTPYEQYF
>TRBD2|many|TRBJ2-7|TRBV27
TGTGCCAGCAGTTTATTGCGGGGGGCCGGATACGAGCAGTACTTC
CASSLLRGAGYEQYF
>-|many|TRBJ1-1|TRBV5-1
TGCGCCAGCAGCTTGGTTCAGGGCCGGGCTGAAGCTTTCTTT
CASSLVQGRAEAFF
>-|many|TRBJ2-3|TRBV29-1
TGCAGCGTTGTTGAGTTCCGAAGCACAGATACGCAGTATTTT
CSVVEFRSTDTQYF
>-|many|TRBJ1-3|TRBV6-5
TGTGCCAGCAGTTACTCCAACAGTGGTGGAAACACCATATATTTT
CASSYSNSGGNTIYF
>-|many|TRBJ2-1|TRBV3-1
TGTGCCAGCAGCCACACAGGGATAGGCTACAATGAGCAGTTCTTC
CASSHTGIGYNEQFF
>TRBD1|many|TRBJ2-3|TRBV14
TGTGCCAGCAGCCAACCCCAGGGGGTCAGGATGGATACGCAGTATTTT
CASSQPQGVRMDTQYF
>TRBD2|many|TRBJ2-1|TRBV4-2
TGTGCCAGCTTAAGCGGGGGGACAACCTACAATGAGCAGTTCTTC
CASLSGGTTYNEQFF
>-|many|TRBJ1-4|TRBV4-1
TGCGCCAGCAGCCAAGGGGGCAGGCCCGGGACCGAAAATGAAAAACTGTTTTTT
CASSQGGRPGTENEKLFF
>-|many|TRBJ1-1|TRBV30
TGTGCCTTAGAGGGAATGAACACTGAAGCTTTCTTT
CALEGMNTEAFF
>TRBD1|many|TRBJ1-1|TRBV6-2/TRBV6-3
TGTGCCAGCAGTGGGGGGACAGCCCTTGAAGCTTTCTTT
CASSGGTALEAFF
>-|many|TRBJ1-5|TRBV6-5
TGTGCCAGCAGTTACGGGAGAGCGGGCAATCAGCCCCAGCATTTT
CASSYGRAGNQPQHF
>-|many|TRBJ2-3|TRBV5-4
TGTGCCAGCAGCTTTTCAGGGGGGAGGACAGATACGCAGTATTTT
CASSFSGGRTDTQYF
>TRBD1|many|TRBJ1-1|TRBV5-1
TGCGCCAGCAGCCTGGCGGGGGGGACAGACATGTTGAACACTGAAGCTTTCTTT
CASSLAGGTDMLNTEAFF
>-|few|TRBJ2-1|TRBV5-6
TGTGCCAGCGGCCCCGAGCTCCGGCACAATGAGCAGTTCTTC
CASGPELRHNEQFF
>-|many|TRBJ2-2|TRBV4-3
TGCGCCAGCAGCCAAGATCCGGGGAGCACCGGGGAGCTGTTTTTT
CASSQDPGSTGELFF
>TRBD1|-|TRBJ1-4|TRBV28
TGTGCCATGGGCCTGCAAGGACAGGGGCTCTTCGGCACTAATGAAAAACTGTTTTTT
CAMGLQGQGLFGTNEKLFF
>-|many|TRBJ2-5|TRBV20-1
TGCAGTGCTGAAAACGTCCCCGGGGATGGGACCCAGTACTTC
CSAENVPGDGTQYF
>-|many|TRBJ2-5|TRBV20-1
TGCAGTGCTCCTACTTTCGCCCGCCAAGAGACCCAGTACTTC
CSAPTFARQETQYF
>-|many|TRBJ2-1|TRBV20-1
TGCAGCCCAGGGGGCGGCGGGGGGGCCCCCTACAATGAGCAGTTCTTC
CSPGGGGGAPYNEQFF
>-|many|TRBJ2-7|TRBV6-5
TGTGCCAGCAGTTACCTACAGACCGCCAACTACGAGCAGTACTTC
CASSYLQTANYEQYF
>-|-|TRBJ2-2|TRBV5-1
TGCGCCAGCAGCCCAGGAATGCTCTGCGGGGAGCTGCTTTTT
CASSPGMLCGELLF
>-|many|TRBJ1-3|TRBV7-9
TGTGCCAGCAGCTCTGGGACTGGGGGAAACACCATATATTTT
CASSSGTGGNTIYF
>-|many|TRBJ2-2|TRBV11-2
TGTGCCAGCAGCTGGAGAAGGGCCGGGGAGCTGTTTTTT
CASSWRRAGELFF
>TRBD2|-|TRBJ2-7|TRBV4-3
TGCGCCAGCAGCCCACGGGGGGGGGGACCCTCCTACGAGCAGTACTTC
CASSPRGGGPSYEQYF
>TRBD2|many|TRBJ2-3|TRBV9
TGTGCCAGCAGCGTAGCGGCTAGCGGGGGTTGGAGCACAGATACGCAGTATTTT
CASSVAASGGWSTDTQYF
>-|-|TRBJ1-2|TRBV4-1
TGCGCCAGCAGCCAAGTCTTGGGGGGTGGCTACACCTTC
CASSQVLGGGYTF
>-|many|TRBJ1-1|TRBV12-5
TGTGCTACTAACACCGGACGGTTGAACACTGAAGCTTTCTTT
CATNTGRLNTEAFF
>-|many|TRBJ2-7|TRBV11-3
TGTGCCAGCAGCCTCTGGGACGGACACTACGAGCAGTACTTC
CASSLWDGHYEQYF
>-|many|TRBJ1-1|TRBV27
TGTGCCAGCAGTTTAAGGGGATTGGCGCACACTGAAGCTTTCTTT
CASSLRGLAHTEAFF
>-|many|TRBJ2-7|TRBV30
TGTGCCTGGAGTTCCATCTACGAGCAGTACTTC
CAWSSIYEQYF
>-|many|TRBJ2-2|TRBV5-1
TGCGCCAGCAGCTGGGGTTCGTTTGAGCTGTTTTTT
CASSWGSFELFF
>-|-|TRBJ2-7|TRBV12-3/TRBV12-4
TGTGCCAGCAGCAAATGGATGCCCTACGAGCAGTACTTC
CASSKWMPYEQYF
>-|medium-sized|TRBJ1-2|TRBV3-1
TGTGCCAGCAGCCCATCCCTAGGGGGGGCATATGGCTACACCTTC
CASSPSLGGAYGYTF
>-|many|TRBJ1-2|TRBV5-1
TGCGCCAGCGGAGACCCCGATGGTTATGGCTACACCTTC
CASGDPDGYGYTF
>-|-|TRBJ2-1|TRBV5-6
TGTGCCATCAGCCCCGAGGTCCGGCACAATGAGCAGTTCTTC
CAISPEVRHNEQFF
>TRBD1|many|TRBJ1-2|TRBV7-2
TGTGCCAGCAGCTTCGGACAGGGTGATGGCTACACCTTC
CASSFGQGDGYTF
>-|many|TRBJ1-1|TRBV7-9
TGTGCCAGCAGCTTACTGGGTCAGGGGATAATAGTTTTCTTT
CASSLLGQGIIVFF
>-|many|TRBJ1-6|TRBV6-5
TGTGCCAGCAGTTACTCGGCGTATAATTCACCCCTCCACTTT
CASSYSAYNSPLHF
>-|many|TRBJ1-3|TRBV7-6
TGTGCCAGCAGCCCAGGACAGTCTCTGGGCGCCATATATTTT
CASSPGQSLGAIYF
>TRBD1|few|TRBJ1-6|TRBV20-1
TGCTGTGCTAGAAAAACGACAGGGGTGGAAGATAATTCACCCCTCCACTTT
CCARKTTGVEDNSPLHF
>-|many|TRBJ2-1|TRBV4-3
TGCGCCAGCAGCCAAGAAGGGAGTGGCAATGAGCAGTTCTTC
CASSQEGSGNEQFF
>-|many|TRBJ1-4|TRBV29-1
TGCAGCGGGATACAGGCGGACGAAAAACTGTTTTTT
CSGIQADEKLFF
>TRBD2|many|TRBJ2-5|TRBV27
TGTGCCAGCAGTCCAGGACTAGCGGCGGAGACCCAGTACTTC
CASSPGLAAETQYF
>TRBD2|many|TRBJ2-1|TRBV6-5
TGTGCCAGCAGTTACGCCGTAGCGGGGGGTGGGGAGCAGTTCTTC
CASSYAVAGGGEQFF
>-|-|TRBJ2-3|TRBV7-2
TGTGCCAGCAGCTTGGGGGGGGGGCATGGAAAAGAGACAGATACGCAGTATTTT
CASSLGGGHGKETDTQYF
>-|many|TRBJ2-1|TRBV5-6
TGTGCCAGCAGCCCCGGGCTCCGGCACAATGAGCAGTTCTTC
CASSPGLRHNEQFF